This entry lists 30 T cell receptor beta chains sequenced from one sample in a study of CD8+CD57+ T cells in acquired aplastic anemia. Flow cytometry had shown expanded CD8+CD57+ cells in the patients chosen for sequencing. Genomic DNA constituted the template upon which TCR beta VDJ and CDR3 profiling was performed. TCRdb itself ran the reads through MiXCR, one entry per CDR3 protein. The table lists 160,000 or so distinct CDR3 sequences, roughly 48% of them singletons. The sample consisted of sorted CD4+, CD8+, or CD8+CD57+ T cells (not recorded which) from PBMCs. The source of these receptors is a human donor with aplastic anemia.

V gene TRBV7-9 combines with J gene TRBJ1-5; D gene unclear. This CDR3 comprises 13 residues. CDR1 is SEHNR and CDR2 is FQNEAQ in the germline V gene (reference sequence). V lost 3 bases and J 6 bases, leaving 9 bases between the germline ends. The CDR3 region has the DNA TGTGCCAGCAGCTTCGGCCCTCCTCAGCCCCAGCATTTT. It is translated as CASSFGPPQPQHF. Full variable domain (missing parts from reference TRBV7-9 and TRBJ1-5): DTGVSQNPRHKITKRGQNVTFRCDPISEHNRLYWYRQTLGQGPEFLTYFQNEAQLEKSRLLSDRFSAERPKGSFSTLEIQRTEQGDSAMYLCASSFGPPQPQHFGDGTRLSIL.

This clonotype was seen ten or more times. This chain connects TRBV5-1 to TRBJ2-5; weak D call: TRBD2 (5 bases). The CDR3 consists of 13 residues. Trimming shortened V by 4 bases and J by 4 bases, and 11 bases separated the two germline ends. Germline V gene data show CDR1 as SGHRS and CDR2 as YFSETQ. The CDR3 nucleotides read TGCGCCAGCAGCCGGCAGAGCGGAGAGACCCAGTACTTC. This gives the protein CASSRQSGETQYF.

The rearrangement joins TRBV15 to TRBJ2-1; 8 nucleotides align to TRBD1. V was pared by 5 bases and J by 6 bases, with 9 bases of the junction left unmatched. Per germline, CDR1 LNHNV and CDR2 YYDKDF (reference sequence). The CDR3 contains 15 residues. The CDR3 here is CATSSGQGRINEQFF. The CDR3 DNA sequence: TGTGCCACCAGCTCCGGACAGGGCAGGATCAATGAGCAGTTCTTC.

Turning to this clonotype: This is likely a read error, given that the CDR3 carries no conserved phenylalanine or tryptophan at its end. This chain uses TRBV2 with TRBJ2-3; D may be TRBD1 (7 bases). Between the trimmed V and J ends, which lost 8 bases and 0 bases, there was a span of 12 bases. The CDR3 is made up of 14 amino acids. Looked up from germline, CDR1 is SNHLY and CDR2 is FYNNEI. The CDR3 loop reads CASGGTASTDTQYI. The CDR3 region has the DNA TGTGCCAGCGGGGGGACAGCTAGCACAGATACGCAGTATATT.

This clonotype was observed many times. For the CDR3, the DNA is TGTGCCAGTGGGCAGAATTCCTACAATGAGCAGTTCTTC. Translation gives CASGQNSYNEQFF. The chain links TRBV19 to TRBJ2-1; D is ambiguous. Germline-derived CDR1 and CDR2 are LNHDA and SQIVND (reference sequence). The CDR3 is 13 residues long. Trimming removed 8 bases at V and 1 base at J, with 9 bases between.

This chain uses TRBV15 with TRBJ1-4; 10 bases match TRBD1. The CDR3 is made up of 13 amino acids. The V gene's germline CDR1 is LNHNV and CDR2 YYDKDF (reference sequence). V lost 9 bases and J lost 5; bases outside the gene matches: 3. The CDR3 spells CATRDRGNEKLFF. CDR3 DNA: TGTGCCACTCGGGACAGGGGAAATGAAAAACTGTTTTTT. The variable domain in full, with the rest retrieved from reference TRBV15 and TRBJ1-4, is DAMVIQNPRYQVTQFGKPVTLSCSQTLNHNVMYWYQQKSSQAPKLLFHYYDKDFNNEADTPDNFQSRRPNTSFCFLDIRSPGLGDTAMYLCATRDRGNEKLFFGSGTQLSVL.

The genes are TRBV19 and TRBJ1-5; weak D call: TRBD1 (6 bases). Germline CDR1 and CDR2: LNHDA and SQIVND (reference sequence). The CDR3 has 15 residues. Trimming took 1 base from V and 6 from J, leaving 13 bases between them. The CDR3 is CASSIVHRAIQPQHF. DNA of the CDR3: TGTGCCAGTAGTATAGTACACAGGGCGATTCAGCCCCAGCATTTT. Drawing the rest from reference TRBV19 and TRBJ1-5, the complete variable domain is DGGITQSPKYLFRKEGQNVTLSCEQNLNHDAMYWYRQDPGQGLRLIYYSQIVNDFQKGDIAEGYSVSREKKESFPLTVTSAQKNPTAFYLCASSIVHRAIQPQHFGDGTRLSIL.

This clonotype was observed a few times. The rearrangement links TRBV20-1 to TRBJ2-4; no definite D call. The CDR3 is 15 amino acids. Germline V gene lookup returns CDR1 DFQATT and CDR2 SNEGSKA (reference sequence). The V gene lost 4 bases and the J gene lost 9 bases, with 22 bases spanning the gap. CDR3 sequence reads: CSATWHSAGESIQYF. The CDR3 DNA reads as TGCAGTGCTACATGGCATTCGGCAGGAGAGAGCATTCAGTACTTC.

This clonotype was recorded only once. This may come from a read error, since a much larger clone is one base off. The V and J genes are TRBV5-4 and TRBJ2-1, with 13 bases fitting TRBD2. The V segment lost 0 bases and the J segment 12 bases; nucleotides outside the gene matches: 9. CDR3 size: 16 residues. The germline V gene encodes CDR1 SGHNT and CDR2 YYREEE (reference sequence). The CDR3 coding sequence is TGTGCCAGCAGCTTGGCAGGACTAGCGGGAGAAGTGTGGCAGTTCTTC. It yields the protein CASSLAGLAGEVWQFF.

The chain carries TRBV2 and TRBJ2-7; D gene unclear. The germline CDR1 and CDR2 sequences are SNHLY and FYNNEI. The V gene lost 5 bases and the J gene lost 7 bases, with 15 bases spanning the gap. The CDR3 has 13 amino acids. The CDR3 bases are TGTGCCAGCAGTTTTAGTGTAGGAGATGAGCAGTACTTC. It specifies CASSFSVGDEQYF.

This clonotype was seen repeatedly, ten times or more. The rearrangement links TRBV20-1 to TRBJ1-5, with 7 bases fitting TRBD1. This CDR3 has 15 residues. Germline V gene lookup returns CDR1 DFQATT and CDR2 SNEGSKA (reference sequence). The junction had 10 bases not matched to a gene; V was cut back by 0 bases and J by 8 bases. The CDR3, as DNA: TGCAGTGCTAGAGATCAGGGCAGGGGGAGCAAGCCCCAGCATTTT. Its translation is CSARDQGRGSKPQHF.

This clonotype occurred once. The genes are TRBV20-1 and TRBJ1-2; 7 nucleotides align to TRBD1. The CDR3 has 16 residues. V was clipped by 2 bases and J by 4 bases; unmatched bases: 13. CDR1 and CDR2 from the germline V gene are DFQATT and SNEGSKA (reference sequence). CDR3 in DNA: TGCAGTGCTAGACTTACGGACAGGTCGTTGGTCTATGGCTACACCTTC. Its translation is CSARLTDRSLVYGYTF.

This clonotype has a count of ten or more. The chain recombines TRBV24-1 with TRBJ1-5; no firm D call. The CDR3 sequence is 13 residues long. Per the germline V gene, CDR1 is KGHDR and CDR2 is SFDVKD. Trimming removed 3 bases at V and 7 bases at J, with 9 bases between. CDR3 DNA: TGTGCCACCAGTGATCGAGGTGGACAGCCCCAGCATTTT. It is translated as CATSDRGGQPQHF.

This chain uses TRBV11-1 with TRBJ2-3; the D gene is possibly TRBD2 (6 bases). CDR1 and CDR2 (germline): SGHAT, FQDESV (reference sequence). The CDR3 is made up of 17 amino acids. Trimming pared 5 bases from V and 5 bases from J, leaving 23 bases between. The CDR3 bases are TGTGCCAGCAGCCCGGGCGGGCGGGGAAGGATCGTAGATACGCAGTATTTT. Its translation: CASSPGGRGRIVDTQYF.

This clonotype was observed many times. V gene TRBV7-6 combines with J gene TRBJ2-7; unclear D gene. The germline gives CDR1 SGHVS, CDR2 FNYEAQ. The V end was cut by 5 bases, the J end by 6 bases, with 17 bases between. CDR3 length equals 14 residues. CDR3 coding DNA: TGTGCCAGCAGCCAAAATATAATGGCACGCGAGCAGTACTTC. Its translation: CASSQNIMAREQYF.

The gene calls are TRBV24-1 and TRBJ1-5; unclear D gene. Germline assignment: CDR1 KGHDR and CDR2 SFDVKD. V was trimmed by 4 bases and J by 0 bases, leaving 9 bases between them. The CDR3 totals 15 residues. The CDR3 bases are TGTGCCACCAGTGAAAGGCGTAATAGCAATCAGCCCCAGCATTTT. It codes for CATSERRNSNQPQHF.

The count of this clonotype is one. This sequence joins TRBV7-2 and TRBJ2-7; the match to TRBD1 covers 8 bases. CDR1 is SGHTA, CDR2 FQGNSA, per germline. The CDR3 has 16 amino acids. V lost 1 base and J lost 7; bases outside the gene matches: 12. The CDR3 DNA reads as TGTGCCAGCAGCTTAGGGACAGGGACGAGCTACAATGAGCAGTACTTC. This gives the protein CASSLGTGTSYNEQYF.

Many counts were recorded for this clonotype. The chain is built from TRBV19 and TRBJ2-2; the match to TRBD2 covers 12 bases. Germline CDR1 is LNHDA and CDR2 is SQIVND (reference sequence). V dropped 11 bases and J dropped 1; count of bases not matched to a gene: 11. CDR3 size: 17 residues. CDR3 DNA: TGTGCCTCTGGGCCGGCTAGCGGGAGGGTGAACACCGGGGAGCTGTTTTTT. This translates into CASGPASGRVNTGELFF.

This clonotype was recorded at least ten times. The chain carries TRBV29-1 and TRBJ1-2, with a tentative D call TRBD1 (5 bases). CDR1 is SQVTM and CDR2 is ANQGSEA in the germline V gene. The ends were cut back, 4 bases at V and 4 bases at J, with 13 bases in the middle. This CDR3 contains 13 residues. CDR3 DNA: TGCAGCGTTGTGGAGCCAGGGACCTATGGCTACACCTTC. It encodes CSVVEPGTYGYTF.

This clonotype occurred many times. V and J are TRBV19 and TRBJ2-2; 7 bases align to TRBD2. With V trimmed by 7 bases and J by 7 bases, 15 bases remained unmatched. CDR1 and CDR2 (germline): LNHDA, SQIVND (reference sequence). The CDR3 has 16 residues. The CDR3 is CASTPEGGRIFGELFF. CDR3 coding DNA: TGTGCCAGTACCCCAGAGGGCGGGAGAATCTTCGGGGAGCTGTTTTTT.

The V gene is TRBV11-1, the J gene TRBJ1-4, with unresolved D. Germline V gives CDR1 SGHAT, CDR2 FQDESV (reference sequence). V was cut by 1 base and J by 0 bases, with 18 bases left in between. The CDR3 has 19 amino acids. The CDR3 protein is CASSLGLFTGSSTNEKLFF. CDR3 in DNA: TGTGCCAGCAGCTTAGGGCTTTTCACGGGGAGTTCAACTAATGAAAAACTGTTTTTT. The full variable domain, its missing parts supplied by reference TRBV11-1 and TRBJ1-4, is EAEVAQSPRYKITEKSQAVAFWCDPISGHATLYWYRQILGQGPELLVQFQDESVVDDSQLPKDRFSAERLKGVDSTLKIQPAELGDSAMYLCASSLGLFTGSSTNEKLFFGSGTQLSVL.

This clonotype was counted ten times or more. The genes are TRBV29-1 and TRBJ2-3; D gene unclear. The ends were cut back, 6 bases at V and 3 bases at J, with 16 bases in the middle. The CDR3 is 14 residues long. Germline CDR1 reads SQVTM; CDR2 reads ANQGSEA. CDR3 in DNA: TGCAGCGTAGTTCCGGCTAAGTTTACAGATACGCAGTATTTT. It is translated as CSVVPAKFTDTQYF.

This sequence joins TRBV25-1 and TRBJ1-6, with 9 nucleotides matching TRBD1. The V and J ends lost 6 bases and 7 bases, in that order; junction bases with no gene match: 10. CDR1 and CDR2 (germline): MGHDK, SYGVNS. This CDR3 spans 16 amino acids. The CDR3 loop is CASRGGRDRENSPLHF. The CDR3 nucleotides are TGTGCCAGCAGGGGAGGCCGGGACAGGGAAAATTCACCCCTCCACTTT.

The chain joins TRBV28 to TRBJ2-5; 10 bases are shared with TRBD1. Germline V gene lookup returns CDR1 MDHEN and CDR2 SYDVKM. The CDR3 is 13 amino acids. After removal of 6 bases from V and 5 bases from J, the junction contained 3 bases not matched to a gene. The CDR3 protein is CASRGQGWETQYF. CDR3 coding DNA: TGTGCCAGCAGGGGACAGGGGTGGGAGACCCAGTACTTC.

This chain connects TRBV7-2 to TRBJ1-2; TRBD1 aligns across 8 bases. CDR1 and CDR2 from the germline V gene are SGHTA and FQGNSA. This CDR3 has 17 residues. With V trimmed by 5 bases and J by 4 bases, 15 bases remained unmatched. CDR3 sequence reads: CASSARGPNPGGYGYTF. In DNA form, the CDR3 reads TGTGCCAGCAGCGCCAGGGGGCCGAACCCCGGGGGCTATGGCTACACCTTC.

This clonotype was detected ten times or more. V is TRBV5-1 and J is TRBJ2-7; D may be TRBD1 or TRBD2 (5 bases each). V was pared by 3 bases and J by 6 bases, with 16 bases between. Germline V gives CDR1 SGHRS, CDR2 YFSETQ. This CDR3 has 14 amino acids. Written as DNA, the CDR3 is TGCGCCAGCAGCTCGGACGGCCGGGGCCCCGAGCAGTACTTC. Its protein product is CASSSDGRGPEQYF.

This clonotype was detected many times. This rearrangement joins TRBV7-2 to TRBJ1-1; D gene unclear. From germline, CDR1 is SGHTA and CDR2 FQGNSA. Deletions cut 1 base from V and 0 bases from J, with 12 bases between. The CDR3 covers 16 residues. The CDR3 is CASSLEAAGVNTEAFF. CDR3 nucleotides: TGTGCCAGCAGCTTAGAGGCAGCCGGAGTGAACACTGAAGCTTTCTTT.

A word on this clonotype: Compared with germline, one end of the junction differs, possibly owing to a read error. The genes are TRBV10-3 and TRBJ1-1, with 12 nucleotides matching TRBD1. Germline assignment: CDR1 ENHRY and CDR2 SYGVKD. The CDR3 consists of 18 residues. The chain's CDR3 is CASSLGPGQGARGTEAFF. The CDR3 DNA sequence: TGTGCCAGCAGTTTAGGCCCGGGACAGGGGGCTAGAGGGACTGAAGCTTTCTTT.

V and J are TRBV20-1 and TRBJ1-2, with D uncertain. In germline, CDR1 is DFQATT, CDR2 SNEGSKA (reference sequence). V lost 5 bases to trimming and J lost 2 bases, with 9 bases between them. The CDR3 is 12 residues long. In DNA form, the CDR3 reads TGCAGTGCTGTAGACGGGAACTATGGCTACACCTTC. The encoded protein is CSAVDGNYGYTF.

This clonotype was observed a few times. V usage is TRBV6-2 or TRBV6-3 and J usage is TRBJ2-1; TRBD2 matches 14 bases. Germline CDR1 and CDR2: MNHEY and SVGEGT. V dropped 4 bases and J dropped 12; count of bases not matched to a gene: 8. The length of the CDR3 is 15 residues. CDR3 DNA sequence: TGTGCCAGCAGTTGGAAGACTAGCGGGAGGGCCAGGCAGTTCTTC. Residues: CASSWKTSGRARQFF.